The 23 T cell receptor beta chains below were found in one sample sequenced in a study of T cells after yellow fever vaccination. TCRdb itself ran the 5' RACE reads through MiXCR, one entry per CDR3 protein. The sample carries fewer than 400,000 distinct CDR3 sequences, around 6.5% recorded once. The sequencing used PBMCs, collected 5 days after the yellow fever booster vaccination. The receptors here all came from a man aged 30 to 45 who received the YFV17D yellow fever vaccine.

This clonotype was counted ten times or more. This rearrangement joins TRBV27 to TRBJ2-6, with D possibly being TRBD1 or TRBD2 (5 bases each). Trimming cost V 5 bases and J 16 bases, with 18 bases left between them. The CDR3 spans 13 residues. The germline gives CDR1 MNHEY, CDR2 SMNVEV (reference sequence). The CDR3 coding sequence is TGTGCCAGCAGTCTGTTCTACGAGAGGGGACTGACTTTC. This encodes CASSLFYERGLTF.

This clonotype was counted a few times. The CDR3 DNA sequence: TGTGCCAGCAGCTTAGATGGGACTAGCGCCTACGAGCAGTACTTC. Amino acid sequence: CASSLDGTSAYEQYF. V is TRBV7-8 and J is TRBJ2-7, with 10 bases matching TRBD2. There are 15 residues in the CDR3. Trimming took 1 base from V and 2 from J; bases not matched to a gene: 2. CDR1 is SGHVS and CDR2 is FQNEAQ in the germline V gene.

This clonotype was seen at least ten times. J is TRBJ2-1 and V is TRBV12-3 or TRBV12-4, with 7 nucleotides matching TRBD2. The junction had 17 bases not matched to a gene; V was cut back by 1 base and J by 8 bases. The CDR3 has 18 residues. CDR3 sequence: CASSLEPQGGRFRDEQFF. The CDR3 DNA reads as TGTGCCAGCAGTTTAGAGCCCCAGGGCGGGAGATTCAGGGATGAGCAGTTCTTC.

J is TRBJ2-3 and V is TRBV6-1; D not certain. CDR3 length: 14 residues. Germline V gives CDR1 MNHNS, CDR2 SASEGT. V lost 3 bases to trimming and J lost 4 bases, with 11 bases between them. As DNA, the CDR3 is TGTGCCAGCAGTGATACGTCGAGGCCAGATACGCAGTATTTT. It translates to CASSDTSRPDTQYF.

The chain carries TRBV20-1 and TRBJ2-5; 8 bases map to TRBD1. Losses at the gene ends were 6 bases for V and 3 bases for J; bases not matched to a gene: 6. Germline V CDR1 and CDR2: DFQATT, SNEGSKA (reference sequence). There are 13 residues in the CDR3. As DNA, the CDR3 is TGCAGTGCAACAAGGACAGGGAAAGAGACCCAGTACTTC. Its protein product is CSATRTGKETQYF.

The table lists this clonotype with a few counts. This chain links TRBV5-1 with TRBJ2-3; TRBD2 is a possible D gene (6 bases). Trimming removed 2 bases at V and 4 bases at J, with 14 bases between. This CDR3 is 15 amino acids long. Per the germline V gene, CDR1 is SGHRS and CDR2 is YFSETQ. The CDR3 is CASSFETRASDTQYF. The CDR3 coding sequence is TGCGCCAGCAGCTTCGAGACTAGGGCGTCAGATACGCAGTATTTT. The whole variable domain, filled in from reference TRBV5-1 and TRBJ2-3, reads KAGVTQTPRYLIKTRGQQVTLSCSPISGHRSVSWYQQTPGQGLQFLFEYFSETQRNKGNFPGRFSGRQFSNSRSEMNVSTLELGDSALYLCASSFETRASDTQYFGPGTRLTVL.

This clonotype appeared many times. This sequence joins TRBV12-3 or TRBV12-4 and TRBJ1-5; D not resolved. The V end lost 5 bases, the J end lost 0 bases, and 11 bases lay between the germline ends. The CDR3 runs 15 residues. CDR3 sequence reads: CASSGRSHSNQPQHF. DNA of the CDR3: TGTGCCAGCAGTGGACGGTCTCATAGCAATCAGCCCCAGCATTTT.

CDR3 residues: CSVVEDYEQYF. In DNA, the CDR3 is TGCAGCGTCGTGGAAGACTACGAGCAGTACTTC. The chain uses TRBV29-1 and TRBJ2-7; D gene ambiguous. This CDR3 region has 11 residues. The germline gives CDR1 SQVTM, CDR2 ANQGSEA. The V end lost 6 bases, the J end lost 3 bases, and 9 bases lay between the germline ends.

This clonotype was counted many times. This chain links TRBV10-3 with TRBJ1-3, with a possible D match to TRBD1 (6 bases). Germline values: CDR1 ENHRY, CDR2 SYGVKD. CDR3 length equals 13 residues. Trimming removed 7 bases from V and 8 bases from J, with 15 bases in between. CDR3 DNA sequence: TGTGCCATCACAGGGGCCCGGGGGGACACCATATATTTT. Amino acids: CAITGARGDTIYF.

The V gene is TRBV19, the J gene TRBJ1-5; maybe TRBD1 (5 bases). This CDR3 has 14 residues. CDR1 LNHDA and CDR2 SQIVND come from the germline V gene (reference sequence). Trimming took 1 base from V and 5 from J, leaving 9 bases between them. The CDR3 here is CASSIAGPHQPQHF. CDR3 in DNA: TGTGCCAGTAGTATAGCGGGACCCCATCAGCCCCAGCATTTT.

In its sample, this clonotype was seen a few times. The rearrangement links TRBV6-2 or TRBV6-3 to TRBJ1-5; D is ambiguous. Per germline, CDR1 MNHEY and CDR2 SVGEGT. Trimming stripped 4 bases from V and 9 bases from J, with 16 bases between. The CDR3 runs 14 residues. Here the CDR3 DNA reads TGTGCCAGCAGTTTTCTCATAGGAAGAGGGCCCCAGCATTTT. Translating it yields CASSFLIGRGPQHF.

The genes are TRBV7-9 and TRBJ1-5; 8 bases fit TRBD1. V lost 5 bases to trimming and J lost 2 bases; unmatched junction nucleotides: 5. CDR1 and CDR2 from the germline V gene are SEHNR and FQNEAQ (reference sequence). The CDR3 sequence is 15 residues long. CDR3 in amino acids: CASSRTGRGNQPQHF. Written as DNA, the CDR3 is TGTGCCAGCAGCCGGACAGGGCGAGGCAATCAGCCCCAGCATTTT. The full variable domain, rest sourced from reference TRBV7-9 and TRBJ1-5, is DTGVSQNPRHKITKRGQNVTFRCDPISEHNRLYWYRQTLGQGPEFLTYFQNEAQLEKSRLLSDRFSAERPKGSFSTLEIQRTEQGDSAMYLCASSRTGRGNQPQHFGDGTRLSIL.

This clonotype was counted many times. The V gene is TRBV7-6, the J gene TRBJ2-7; 10 positions agree with TRBD2. V trimming: 6 bases; J trimming: 3 bases; junction bases outside the gene matches: 11. In germline, CDR1 is SGHVS, CDR2 FNYEAQ. This CDR3 contains 16 residues. The CDR3 sequence: CASSSRASGSVYEQYF. In nucleotides, the CDR3 is TGTGCCAGCAGTTCGAGGGCTAGCGGGAGCGTCTACGAGCAGTACTTC.

This clonotype was seen a handful of times. The V and J genes are TRBV6-2 or TRBV6-3 and TRBJ2-6; D not certain. The CDR3 spans 13 residues. V dropped 5 bases and J dropped 5 bases, with 7 bases sitting between them. CDR1 and CDR2 from the germline V gene are MNHEY and SVGEGT. Here the CDR3 DNA reads TGTGCCAGCAGTACCACCTGGGCCAACGTCCTGACTTTC. Amino acids: CASSTTWANVLTF.

J is TRBJ1-1 and V is TRBV7-8; D is possibly TRBD1 (5 bases). CDR3 length: 13 amino acids. Trimming shortened V by 7 bases and J by 4 bases, and 13 bases separated the two germline ends. The germline V gene has CDR1 SGHVS and CDR2 FQNEAQ. CDR3 bases: TGTGCCAGCATCCACAGGAGGGGCACTGAAGCTTTCTTT. It yields the protein CASIHRRGTEAFF.

The CDR3 spells CASSLNREAYGYTF. CDR3 in DNA: TGTGCCAGCAGTTTGAACAGGGAAGCCTATGGCTACACCTTC. The gene calls are TRBV27 and TRBJ1-2; TRBD1 might be the D (6 bases). CDR3 size: 14 residues. V was clipped by 3 bases and J by 4 bases, with 12 bases between them. Germline V gene lookup returns CDR1 MNHEY and CDR2 SMNVEV (reference sequence).

This clonotype was observed a handful of times. The V gene is TRBV7-2, the J gene TRBJ1-1; D not resolved. The CDR3 loop spans 12 amino acids. Germline V gives CDR1 SGHTA, CDR2 FQGNSA. V lost 4 bases and J 10 bases, leaving 13 bases between the germline ends. The CDR3 DNA sequence: TGTGCCAGCAGCTCGGCGAAAATCGGAGCTTTCTTT. This gives the protein CASSSAKIGAFF. The variable domain in full, with the rest retrieved from reference TRBV7-2 and TRBJ1-1, is GAGVSQSPSNKVTEKGKDVELRCDPISGHTALYWYRQSLGQGLEFLIYFQGNSAPDKSGLPSDRFSAERTGGSVSTLTIQRTQQEDSAVYLCASSSAKIGAFFGQGTRLTVV.

This clonotype was seen at least ten times. The V gene is TRBV28, the J gene TRBJ2-7; 7 nucleotides agree with TRBD2. Looked up from germline, CDR1 is MDHEN and CDR2 is SYDVKM. J gave up 6 bases and V 9 bases, and 11 bases lay outside the gene matches. The CDR3 extends over 13 amino acids. CDR3 DNA: TGTGCCAGTACTAGCGACCTACGGATCGAGCAGTACTTC. Protein sequence: CASTSDLRIEQYF.

This clonotype was counted ten times or more. The chain carries TRBV6-2 or TRBV6-3 and TRBJ2-5, with D unresolved. Trimming removed 6 bases at V and 2 bases at J, with 10 bases between. Looked up from germline, CDR1 is MNHEY and CDR2 is SVGEGT. The CDR3 is 13 residues long. DNA of the CDR3: TGTGCCAGCAGGCGGACGAGACAAGAGACCCAGTACTTC. This sequence encodes CASRRTRQETQYF.

This clonotype turned up a few times. The chain couples TRBV7-9 to TRBJ2-2; the D call may be TRBD1 or TRBD2 (5 bases each). The CDR3 contains 16 residues. The germline V gene encodes CDR1 SEHNR and CDR2 FQNEAQ (reference sequence). Trimming pared 6 bases from V and 3 bases from J, leaving 17 bases between. CDR3 sequence reads: CASRLPSGSHTGELFF. The CDR3 DNA reads TGTGCCAGCAGACTCCCTTCAGGGAGCCACACCGGGGAGCTGTTTTTT.

This chain links TRBV27 with TRBJ2-1; no firm D call. The germline V gene encodes CDR1 MNHEY and CDR2 SMNVEV (reference sequence). The CDR3 extends over 13 amino acids. V was trimmed by 0 bases and J by 9 bases, leaving 9 bases between them. CDR3 protein: CASSLSWEGEQFF. The CDR3 coding sequence is TGTGCCAGCAGTTTATCATGGGAAGGTGAGCAGTTCTTC.

This chain joins TRBV2 and TRBJ2-2; TRBD2 agrees at 7 bases. This CDR3 contains 13 residues. Germline V CDR1 and CDR2: SNHLY, FYNNEI. V dropped 6 bases and J dropped 6; count of bases not matched to a gene: 4. CDR3: CASRATSSGELFF. The DNA of the CDR3 is TGTGCCAGCAGGGCGACTAGCTCCGGGGAGCTGTTTTTT.

The chain is built from TRBV29-1 and TRBJ2-7; perhaps TRBD2 as D (5 bases). CDR3 size: 16 residues. Germline CDR1 and CDR2: SQVTM and ANQGSEA. V dropped 2 bases and J dropped 5 bases, with 22 bases sitting between them. The DNA of the CDR3 is TGCAGCGTTGAACTTTTTGGTGGGAGTACCGCGGACGAGCAGTACTTC. Amino acid sequence: CSVELFGGSTADEQYF.